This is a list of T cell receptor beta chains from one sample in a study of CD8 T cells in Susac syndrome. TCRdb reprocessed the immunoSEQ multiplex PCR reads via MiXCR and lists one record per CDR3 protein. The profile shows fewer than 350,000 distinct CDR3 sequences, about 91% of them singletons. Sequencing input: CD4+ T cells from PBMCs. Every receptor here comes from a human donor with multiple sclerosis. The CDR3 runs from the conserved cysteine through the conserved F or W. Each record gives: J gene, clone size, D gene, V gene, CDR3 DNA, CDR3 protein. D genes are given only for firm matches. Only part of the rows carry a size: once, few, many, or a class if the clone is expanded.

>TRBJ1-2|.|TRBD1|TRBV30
TGTGCCTATCCGATACACTCAACAGGGGGTCGAGGTCGTGGCTACACCTTC
CAYPIHSTGGRGRGYTF
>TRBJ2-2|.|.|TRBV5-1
TGCGCCAGCAGCTTGGTCAGGTTCCACACCGGGGAGCTGTTTTTT
CASSLVRFHTGELFF
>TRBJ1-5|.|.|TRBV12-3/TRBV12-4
TGTGCCAGCAGAATTGGTGGTGGCAATCAGCCCCAGCATTTT
CASRIGGGNQPQHF
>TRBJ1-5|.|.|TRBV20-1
TGCAGTGCTCGGTCATTGGGAGGTCTTCGCCAGCCCCAGCATTTT
CSARSLGGLRQPQHF
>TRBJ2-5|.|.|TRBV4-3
TGCGCCAGCAGCCGTGATAGCTCCGGGGAGACCCAGTACTTC
CASSRDSSGETQYF
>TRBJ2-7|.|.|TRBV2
TGTGCCAGCACGAATGGCTACGAGCAGTACTTC
CASTNGYEQYF
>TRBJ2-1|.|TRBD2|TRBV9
TGTGCCAGCAGCGCTCTAGCGGGAGGGTCGGGCAATGAGCAGTTCTTC
CASSALAGGSGNEQFF
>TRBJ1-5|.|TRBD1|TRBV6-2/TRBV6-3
TGTGCCAGCAGTTCGAACAGGGGGCCCATCAATCAGCCCCAGCATTTT
CASSSNRGPINQPQHF
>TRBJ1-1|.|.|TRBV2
TGTGCCAGCAGTGAAAGAGGCTTGGGGACTGAAGCTTTCTTT
CASSERGLGTEAFF
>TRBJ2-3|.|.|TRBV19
TGTGCCAGTAGTAAATCGGGGGTCACAGATACGCAGTATTTT
CASSKSGVTDTQYF
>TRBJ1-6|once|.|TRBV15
TGTGCCACCAGCAGAGACAGAGGGGTTTCACCCCTCCACTTT
CATSRDRGVSPLHF
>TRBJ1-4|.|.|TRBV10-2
TGCGCCAGCAGTGACCCGGGGCGATCTGGGGAAACTAATGAAAAACTGTTTTTT
CASSDPGRSGETNEKLFF
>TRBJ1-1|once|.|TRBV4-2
TGTGCCAGCAGCCCGCGGAGCAACATGAACACTGAAGCTTTCTTT
CASSPRSNMNTEAFF
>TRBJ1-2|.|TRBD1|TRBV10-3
TGTGCCATCAGTGAAGGCCAGGGGGATGGCTACACCTTC
CAISEGQGDGYTF
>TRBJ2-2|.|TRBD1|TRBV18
TGTGCCAGCTCACGGGACAGTTACACCGGGGAGCTGTTTTTT
CASSRDSYTGELFF
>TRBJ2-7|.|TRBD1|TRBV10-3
TGTGCCATCCGTCGGGACAGGGGCTACGAGCAGTACTTC
CAIRRDRGYEQYF
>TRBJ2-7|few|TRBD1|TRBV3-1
TGTGCCAGCAGCTTCTTCGGACAGGGCCACGAGCAGTACTTC
CASSFFGQGHEQYF
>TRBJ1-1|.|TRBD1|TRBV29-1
TGCAGCGTTGAAAATCCCCGGGACAGGGGGTCCATGTTCGACCTTTACACTGAAGCTTTCTTT
CSVENPRDRGSMFDLYTEAFF
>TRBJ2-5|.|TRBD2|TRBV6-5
TGTGCCAGCAGCAAAAGGAGCGGGGGAAAACAGACCCAGTACTTC
CASSKRSGGKQTQYF
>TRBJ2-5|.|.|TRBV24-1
TGTGCCACCAGCGGTTTGACGGGGGAGACCCAGTACTTC
CATSGLTGETQYF
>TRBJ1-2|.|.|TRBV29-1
TGCAGCGTTGATGCCCAGGAACCCTATGGCTACACCTTC
CSVDAQEPYGYTF
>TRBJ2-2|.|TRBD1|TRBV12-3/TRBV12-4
TGTGCCAGCAGTTTTACAGGGGGTGCCGGGGAGCTGTTTTTT
CASSFTGGAGELFF
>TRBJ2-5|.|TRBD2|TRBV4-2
TGTGCCAGCAGCCAATCTAGCGGGATGGGCGAGACCCAGTACTTC
CASSQSSGMGETQYF
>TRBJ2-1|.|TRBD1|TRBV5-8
TGTGCCAGCAGGACAGGGGTGGGTGAGCAGTTCTTC
CASRTGVGEQFF
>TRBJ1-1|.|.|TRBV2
TGTGCCAGCAAGGCGGACACTGAAGCTTTCTTT
CASKADTEAFF
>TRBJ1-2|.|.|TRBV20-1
TGCAGTACAGGACTGCGAACCTATGGCTACACCTTC
CSTGLRTYGYTF
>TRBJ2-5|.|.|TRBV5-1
TGCGCCAGCAGCTTGGGTCCCCTGACTACTTTAGAGACCCAGTACTTC
CASSLGPLTTLETQYF
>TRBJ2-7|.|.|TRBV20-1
TGCAGTGCTAGAGATGTACGGTCACCCGACTACGAGCAGTACTTC
CSARDVRSPDYEQYF
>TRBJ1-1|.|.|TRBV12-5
TGTGCTAGTGGTTTGGTAGGACAGAGGCGGACTGAAGCTTTCTTT
CASGLVGQRRTEAFF
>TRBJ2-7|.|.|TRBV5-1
TGCGCCAGCAGCTTGGCCTTAAATCTAGGCCCCTCCTACGAGCAGTACTTC
CASSLALNLGPSYEQYF
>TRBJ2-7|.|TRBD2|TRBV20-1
TGCAGTGCTAGCACCGGGACTAGTTGGTACGAGCAGTACTTC
CSASTGTSWYEQYF
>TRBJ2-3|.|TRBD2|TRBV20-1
TGCAGTGCCAACGCGGGGGGCTCTAGCAGAGATACGCAGTATTTT
CSANAGGSSRDTQYF
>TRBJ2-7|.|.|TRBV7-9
TGTGCCAGCAGCTCCCCGGACAGCGGATCCTACGAGCAGTACTTC
CASSSPDSGSYEQYF
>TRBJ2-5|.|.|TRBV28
TGTGCCAGCAGTTCCCCCCCCGGGGAGACCCAGTACTTC
CASSSPPGETQYF
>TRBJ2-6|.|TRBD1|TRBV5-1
TGCGCCAGCAGCGGTGGGACAGGGGGCTTCTTGAAAGGGGCCAACGTCCTGACTTTC
CASSGGTGGFLKGANVLTF
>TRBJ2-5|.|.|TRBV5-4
TGTGCCAGCAGCTCCAAGGCTAATCGGGGGACCCAGTACTTC
CASSSKANRGTQYF
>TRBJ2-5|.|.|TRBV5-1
TGCGCCAGCACGCTGCAGGCGGGCCAAGAGACCCAGTACTTC
CASTLQAGQETQYF